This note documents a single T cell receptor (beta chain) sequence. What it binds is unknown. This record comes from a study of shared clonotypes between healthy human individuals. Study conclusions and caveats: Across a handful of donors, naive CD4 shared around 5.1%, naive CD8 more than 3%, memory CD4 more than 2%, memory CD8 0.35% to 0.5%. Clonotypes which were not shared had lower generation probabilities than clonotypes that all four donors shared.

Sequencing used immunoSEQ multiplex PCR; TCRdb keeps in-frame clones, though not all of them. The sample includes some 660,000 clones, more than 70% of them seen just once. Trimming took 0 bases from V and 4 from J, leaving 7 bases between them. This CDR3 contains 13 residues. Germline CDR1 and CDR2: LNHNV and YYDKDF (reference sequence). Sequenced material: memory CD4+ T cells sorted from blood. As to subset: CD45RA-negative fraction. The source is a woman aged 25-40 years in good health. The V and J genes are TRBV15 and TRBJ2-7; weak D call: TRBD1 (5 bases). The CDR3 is CATSRDQGYEQYF. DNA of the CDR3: TGTGCCACCAGCAGAGATCAGGGTTACGAGCAGTACTTC.